Listed below are T cell receptor beta chains from one sample, sequenced in a study of blood T cell repertoires in COVID-19. TCRdb's copy holds only in-frame clones and misses some; the assay was immunoSEQ multiplex PCR. The sample has approximately 130,000 clones, approximately 80% seen once; the top ten hold over 7.5%. The sequencing input was peripheral blood. These receptors originate from a woman aged 55-69 years with active or convalescent COVID-19. Both conserved end residues are part of each CDR3. The size of a clone is reported for some rows only, either as once, few or many, or as a class for expanded clones.

once	TRBV3-1/TRBV3-2	TRBJ2-4	CASSQDSPSVVASKNIQYF
NA	TRBV28	TRBJ1-1	CASSYGTGGMNTEAFF
NA	TRBV7-3	TRBJ2-3	CASSRLAYGTDTQYF
once	TRBV25-1	TRBJ1-3	CASSPTTGRNTIYF
NA	TRBV19	TRBJ1-4	CASSIGGELFF
NA	TRBV7-8	TRBJ2-1	CASSLDSGSSSYNEQFF
once	TRBV2	TRBJ1-4	CASSYDSTNEKLFF
once	TRBV7-8	TRBJ1-5	CASNTGDQPQHF
NA	TRBV15	TRBJ2-5	CATSRDPQETQYF
few	TRBV18	TRBJ2-3	CASSPMLGGDPTDTQYF
once	TRBV19	TRBJ1-1	CASSIETGVFEAFF
NA	TRBV7-2	TRBJ2-1	CASSKILSGGREQFF
NA	TRBV6-1	TRBJ1-3	CASSEALQQGGNTIYF
NA	TRBV5-1	TRBJ1-1	CASSLVPGTTEAFF
NA	TRBV5-5	TRBJ2-1	CASTDRRASNEQFF
few	TRBV7-9	TRBJ2-3	CASSIGGLAGGTDTQYF
NA	TRBV7-2	TRBJ2-7	CASSLQRLAGEGEQYF
NA	TRBV7-2	TRBJ1-1	CASSPRTGWGTEAFF
NA	TRBV3-1/TRBV3-2	TRBJ2-7	CASSQGADREYEQYF
NA	TRBV19	TRBJ2-1	CASSRTSGVDEQFF
NA	TRBV4-1	TRBJ2-3	CASSQATGRGGRDTQYF
NA	TRBV28	TRBJ1-2	CASSFWEGYTF
NA	TRBV19	TRBJ2-2	CASSSGYSGELFF
few	TRBV7-6	TRBJ2-3	CASSNPPGSPSTDTQYF
NA	TRBV5-1	TRBJ2-3	CASSASWGREDTQYF
once	TRBV28	TRBJ1-1	CASSLSTGMNTEAFF
NA	TRBV11-2	TRBJ1-2	CASSLGAGLGYTF
once	TRBV6-6	TRBJ1-3	CASSYPGQGGNTIYF
NA	TRBV28	TRBJ1-2	CASSIQGALWNGYTF
NA	TRBV19	TRBJ1-5	CASSGQEGQPQHF
NA	TRBV6-5	TRBJ2-7	CASGTQGPSYF
NA	TRBV2	TRBJ2-2	CASSVARGNTGELFF
NA	TRBV6-5	TRBJ1-1	CASISTGARTEAFF
NA	TRBV3-1/TRBV3-2	TRBJ2-1	CASSQARLANNEQFF
NA	TRBV5-1	TRBJ1-1	CASSLTGGHTEAFF
NA	TRBV5-1	TRBJ2-1	CASGLAGGRNEQFF
NA	TRBV9	TRBJ2-5	CASSDGRGQETQYF
NA	TRBV7-2	TRBJ2-2	CASSVDRGLGTGELFF
once	TRBV5-4	TRBJ1-1	CASSPTRGGTEAFF
NA	TRBV6-6	TRBJ1-1	CASSPGTGERLNTEAFF
NA	TRBV5-1	TRBJ2-5	CASSFSTSGKETQYF
NA	TRBV5-4	TRBJ2-3	CASSLGGLAGGFSTDTQYF
NA	TRBV19	TRBJ2-3	CASSLLAGGSTSTDTQYF
few	TRBV28	TRBJ2-1	CASSFVLAGARNEQFF
NA	TRBV12-3/TRBV12-4	TRBJ2-3	CASSTGSTDTQYF
NA	TRBV7-9	TRBJ2-1	CASSLIGTGGFGEQFF
NA	TRBV7-2	TRBJ1-1	CASSSGDRVMNTEAFF
NA	TRBV5-1	TRBJ1-2	CASSPTGDNYGYTF
NA	TRBV6-2/TRBV6-3	TRBJ2-3	CASSYSASGGGFFGFTDTQYF
once	TRBV4-2	TRBJ2-3	CASSLASGGTDTQYF
NA	TRBV4-3	TRBJ2-3	CASSQGRTSGRTDTQYF
few	TRBV28	TRBJ1-1	CASSFTGNTEAFF
once	TRBV4-3	TRBJ2-2	CASSQDCGSGHRGAVF
NA	TRBV19	TRBJ2-2	CASRATSGRPTGELFF
NA	TRBV6-5	TRBJ1-2	CASSYSGGYGYTF
NA	TRBV7-3	TRBJ2-7	CALPGLAGDKAYEQYF
NA	TRBV2	TRBJ2-1	CASSPTSLGDNEQFF